Listed below are T cell receptor beta chains from one sample, sequenced in a study of control samples from healthy donors and cancer patients. The method was immunoSEQ multiplex PCR; TCRdb's version includes in-frame clones alone and lacks a portion of them. The data contain some 120,000 clones, roughly 87% of them singletons. Specimen: blood. Receptors originate from a man aged 18 to 29 in good health. The CDR3 runs from the conserved cysteine through the conserved F or W. The D gene is left open where the match is weak. Clone size appears in some rows only: once, few, many, or a class for an expanded clone.

clone_size,d_call,j_call,v_call,cdr3_aa,cdr3_nt
-,-,TRBJ2-2,TRBV21-1,CASEPPAGRFMDTGELFF,TGTGCCAGCGAACCTCCAGCCGGCCGGTTTATGGACACCGGGGAGCTGTTTTTT
-,TRBD1,TRBJ2-7,TRBV7-9,CASSLGQGAWEQYF,TGTGCCAGCAGCTTGGGACAGGGGGCTTGGGAGCAGTACTTC
-,-,TRBJ2-7,TRBV6-2/TRBV6-3,CASSSVDRITYEQYF,TGTGCCAGCAGCAGTGTGGATCGCATTACCTACGAGCAGTACTTC
-,-,TRBJ2-7,TRBV6-5,CASRLRGTTYEQYF,TGTGCCAGCAGGCTCCGGGGGACAACCTACGAGCAGTACTTC
-,TRBD1,TRBJ1-1,TRBV19,CASRPGTGNTEAFF,TGTGCCAGTAGGCCCGGGACAGGGAACACTGAAGCTTTCTTT
-,-,TRBJ2-3,TRBV30,CAWSVQGPDTQYF,TGTGCCTGGAGTGTTCAGGGGCCAGATACGCAGTATTTT
-,TRBD1,TRBJ1-2,TRBV5-4,CASASDRGVYGYTF,TGTGCCAGCGCATCAGACAGGGGCGTCTATGGCTACACCTTC
-,-,TRBJ2-3,TRBV9,CASSVGAVLVTDTQYF,TGTGCCAGCAGCGTAGGGGCGGTTTTGGTCACAGATACGCAGTATTTT
few,-,TRBJ2-7,TRBV15,CATSREPGPYEQYF,TGTGCCACCAGCAGAGAGCCGGGCCCCTACGAGCAGTACTTC
-,-,TRBJ2-5,TRBV28,CASSFGQGGETQYF,TGTGCCAGCAGTTTTGGGCAGGGGGGAGAGACCCAGTACTTC
-,-,TRBJ2-7,TRBV5-1,CASSYTMKGTYEQYF,TGCGCCAGCAGCTATACGATGAAAGGGACCTACGAGCAGTACTTC
few,-,TRBJ2-5,TRBV5-1,CASSFGVVSQETQYF,TGCGCCAGCAGCTTCGGGGTGGTAAGCCAAGAGACCCAGTACTTC
-,-,TRBJ1-2,TRBV6-5,CASSPTVSYGYTF,TGTGCCAGCAGCCCGACAGTTTCTTATGGCTACACCTTC
-,TRBD2,TRBJ2-7,TRBV27,CASSHPTGLGSYEQYF,TGTGCCAGCAGTCACCCGACGGGACTAGGAAGCTACGAGCAGTACTTC
-,TRBD1,TRBJ1-1,TRBV5-1,CASSLSRGPTEAFF,TGCGCCAGCAGCTTGAGTAGGGGGCCCACTGAAGCTTTCTTT
-,-,TRBJ2-7,TRBV15,CATNDGAGEQYF,TGTGCCACCAACGACGGTGCTGGCGAGCAGTACTTC
few,-,TRBJ1-6,TRBV14,CASSQASNSPLHF,TGTGCCAGCAGCCAAGCAAGTAATTCACCCCTCCACTTT
-,-,TRBJ1-1,TRBV5-6,CASSWRGGRNTEAFF,TGTGCCAGCAGCTGGAGGGGGGGCCGGAACACTGAAGCTTTCTTT
-,-,TRBJ2-7,TRBV7-9,CASSLSNEQYF,TGTGCCAGCAGCTTATCGAACGAGCAGTACTTC
-,TRBD2,TRBJ2-1,TRBV6-6,CASSYTSSGRANEQFF,TGTGCCAGCAGTTACACTTCTAGCGGGAGGGCCAATGAGCAGTTCTTC
-,-,TRBJ1-6,TRBV3-1/TRBV3-2,CASSLGTDSPLHF,TGTGCCAGCAGCCTCGGGACGGATTCACCCCTCCACTTT
-,-,TRBJ2-7,TRBV7-9,CASSLGAWEQYF,TGTGCCAGCAGCTTAGGGGCTTGGGAGCAGTACTTC
once,TRBD2,TRBJ2-1,TRBV28,CASRGGTSGSYNEQFF,TGTGCCAGCAGAGGAGGGACTAGCGGGAGCTACAATGAGCAGTTCTTC
once,-,TRBJ1-4,TRBV27,CASSSIDSNEKLFF,TGTGCCAGCAGTTCGATCGACAGTAATGAAAAACTGTTTTTT
-,-,TRBJ2-7,TRBV27,CASSPEFARFPYEQYF,TGTGCCAGCAGTCCCGAATTCGCCCGGTTCCCCTACGAGCAGTACTTC
-,TRBD1,TRBJ2-1,TRBV24-1,CATSDRGQGLYNEQFF,TGTGCCACCAGTGACCGGGGACAGGGGCTCTACAATGAGCAGTTCTTC
-,TRBD2,TRBJ2-2,TRBV6-5,CASSYVTSGRSGELFF,TGTGCCAGCAGTTACGTAACTAGCGGGAGGAGCGGGGAGCTGTTTTTT
-,TRBD2,TRBJ2-1,TRBV14,CASSKVGPLAGENNEQFF,TGTGCCAGCAGCAAAGTGGGGCCACTAGCGGGAGAGAACAATGAGCAGTTCTTC
-,TRBD1,TRBJ2-3,TRBV5-1,CASSPNPTGGSVDTQYF,TGCGCCAGCAGCCCCAACCCGACAGGGGGCTCGGTAGATACGCAGTATTTT
once,-,TRBJ1-6,TRBV2,CASSDLLNSPLHF,TGTGCCAGCAGTGACTTACTAAATTCACCCCTCCACTTT
-,-,TRBJ1-6,TRBV5-1,CASSLRGGSSYNSPLHF,TGCGCCAGCAGCTTGAGAGGGGGGAGCTCCTATAATTCACCCCTCCACTTT
-,-,TRBJ2-7,TRBV15,CATSRDRSAYEQYF,TGTGCCACCAGCAGAGATCGGTCGGCCTACGAGCAGTACTTC
-,-,TRBJ1-1,TRBV6-5,CASSLREHLNTEAFF,TGTGCCAGCAGCCTCCGGGAACATCTGAACACTGAAGCTTTCTTT
-,TRBD1,TRBJ1-2,TRBV10-2,CASMRGPNYGYTF,TGCGCCAGCATGAGGGGGCCCAACTATGGCTACACCTTC
-,-,TRBJ1-2,TRBV19,CASIGEFHYGHTF,TGTGCCAGTATCGGGGAATTTCACTATGGCCACACCTTC
-,-,TRBJ2-1,TRBV19,CASSIDGAFSGEQFF,TGTGCCAGTAGTATAGATGGGGCTTTTAGCGGTGAGCAGTTCTTC
-,-,TRBJ2-7,TRBV7-8,CASSRPSSYEQYF,TGTGCCAGCAGCCGACCAAGCTCCTACGAGCAGTACTTC
many,-,TRBJ1-5,TRBV6-4,CASSGEPFNQPQHF,TGTGCCAGCAGCGGAGAGCCTTTCAATCAGCCCCAGCATTTT
-,TRBD1,TRBJ1-2,TRBV7-9,CASSFLTGGADTF,TGTGCCAGCAGCTTCCTAACAGGGGGCGCAGACACCTTC
once,-,TRBJ1-4,TRBV5-1,CASSPSTTNEKLFF,TGCGCCAGCAGCCCCAGCACAACTAATGAAAAACTGTTTTTT